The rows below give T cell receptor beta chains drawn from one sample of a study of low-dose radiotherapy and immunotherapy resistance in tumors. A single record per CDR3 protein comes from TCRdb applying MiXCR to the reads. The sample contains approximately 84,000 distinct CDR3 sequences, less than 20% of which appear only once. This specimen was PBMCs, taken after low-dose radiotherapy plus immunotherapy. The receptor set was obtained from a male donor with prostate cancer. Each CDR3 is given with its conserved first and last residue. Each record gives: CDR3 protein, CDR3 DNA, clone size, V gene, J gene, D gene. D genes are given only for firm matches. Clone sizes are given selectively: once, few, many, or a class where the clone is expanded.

cdr3_aa: CASSLFGTGADYMQLGKLFF; cdr3_nt: TGTGCCAGCAGTTTATTTGGGACAGGGGCCGACTACATGCAATTGGGAAAACTGTTTTTT; clone_size: many; v_call: TRBV28; j_call: TRBJ1-4; d_call: TRBD1
cdr3_aa: CASSLFLKNTEAFF; cdr3_nt: TGCGCCAGCAGCTTGTTTCTGAAGAACACTGAAGCTTTCTTT; clone_size: many; v_call: TRBV5-1; j_call: TRBJ1-1; d_call: .
cdr3_aa: CASSLGTGSSYEQYF; cdr3_nt: TGTGCCAGCAGCTTAGGGACGGGAAGCTCCTACGAGCAGTACTTC; clone_size: many; v_call: TRBV7-2; j_call: TRBJ2-7; d_call: .
cdr3_aa: CASSEAPQTGGFEKLFF; cdr3_nt: TGTGCCAGCAGTGAAGCGCCCCAGACAGGGGGCTTTGAAAAACTGTTTTTT; clone_size: many; v_call: TRBV6-1; j_call: TRBJ1-4; d_call: TRBD1
cdr3_aa: CAISPSGLDGTDTQYF; cdr3_nt: TGTGCCATCTCACCTTCCGGGCTAGACGGCACAGATACGCAGTATTTT; clone_size: .; v_call: TRBV10-3; j_call: TRBJ2-3; d_call: .
cdr3_aa: CASSSGLAPPGELFF; cdr3_nt: TGTGCCAGCAGCTCCGGACTAGCCCCGCCCGGGGAGCTGTTTTTT; clone_size: many; v_call: TRBV9; j_call: TRBJ2-2; d_call: TRBD2
cdr3_aa: CASTPGGTTEAFF; cdr3_nt: TGTGCCAGCACCCCGGGGGGGACCACTGAAGCTTTCTTT; clone_size: many; v_call: TRBV7-2; j_call: TRBJ1-1; d_call: .
cdr3_aa: CASSPVAGNGYTF; cdr3_nt: TGTGCCAGCTCACCAGTAGCGGGGAATGGCTACACCTTC; clone_size: .; v_call: TRBV18; j_call: TRBJ1-2; d_call: .
cdr3_aa: CSARTSGSTDTQYF; cdr3_nt: TGCAGTGCTAGAACTAGCGGGAGCACAGATACGCAGTATTTT; clone_size: many; v_call: TRBV20-1; j_call: TRBJ2-3; d_call: TRBD2
cdr3_aa: CASSLGGALNEQYF; cdr3_nt: TGCGCCAGCAGCTTGGGTGGGGCGCTGAACGAGCAGTACTTC; clone_size: .; v_call: TRBV5-1; j_call: TRBJ2-7; d_call: .
cdr3_aa: CSGTGVRTGELFF; cdr3_nt: TGCAGCGGTACAGGGGTTCGCACCGGGGAGCTGTTTTTT; clone_size: many; v_call: TRBV29-1; j_call: TRBJ2-2; d_call: TRBD1
cdr3_aa: CASSSRSDRAAGYTF; cdr3_nt: TGTGCCAGCAGCTCACGAAGTGACAGGGCTGCTGGCTACACCTTC; clone_size: .; v_call: TRBV7-2; j_call: TRBJ1-2; d_call: TRBD1
cdr3_aa: CASTSFDGVLLFF; cdr3_nt: TGTGCCAGCACCAGCTTCGATGGGGTCCTGCTGTTTTTT; clone_size: many; v_call: TRBV28; j_call: TRBJ1-4; d_call: .
cdr3_aa: CASSQDSTSWEKLFF; cdr3_nt: TGCGCCAGCAGCCAAGATTCGACCTCCTGGGAAAAACTGTTTTTT; clone_size: many; v_call: TRBV4-1; j_call: TRBJ1-4; d_call: .